This T cell receptor (beta chain) was documented in a study of T cells in Graves' hyperthyroidism and ophthalmopathy. The J segment lost 8 bases and the V segment lost 3 bases, leaving 17 bases of the junction unmatched. Germline lookup yields CDR1 MGHDK and CDR2 SYGVNS. This CDR3 contains 17 residues. Amplification of TCR beta CDR3 regions used RNA as the template. The HTBI primer set was used in a first-round RT-PCR of the TCR CDR3. From the multiplex PCR reads, TCRdb called clonotypes with MiXCR, one entry per CDR3 protein. The sample has 730,000 or so distinct CDR3 sequences, around 20% seen once.

The material sequenced was blood. V usage is TRBV25-1 and J usage is TRBJ1-2; TRBD1 agrees at 8 bases. The sequence came from a woman aged 45 to 65 with Graves' hyperthyroidism that later progressed to Graves' ophthalmopathy. The CDR3 coding sequence is TGTGCCAGCAGTGATCTAAGGGGTGGACAGGGCGCGGACGGCTACACCTTC. Its protein is CASSDLRGGQGADGYTF.